This T cell receptor (beta chain) appears in the sequencing data of a study of T-cell memory formation after mild COVID-19. Overall study results and limits: Cross-reactive memory seemingly joined, as some responding clones were found in pre-infection memory. CD8+ contracting clones occupied EMRA, while CD4+ ones occupied mainly CM and EM.

This clonotype was seen repeatedly, ten times or more. The antigen is unknown. This CDR3 is built from 17 residues. The ends were cut back, 0 bases at V and 0 bases at J, with 15 bases in the middle. Germline V lookup: CDR1 MNHEY, CDR2 SVGAGI. 5'RACE, which relied on constant-segment primers, yielded TCR alpha and TCR beta cDNA libraries carrying sample barcodes and UMIs. Using its own MiXCR run on the 5' RACE reads, TCRdb lists one record per CDR3 protein. The sample comprises about 400,000 distinct CDR3 sequences, approximately 24% of which are singletons, and 8.5% to 9% rests with the top ten. This sequence joins TRBV6-5 and TRBJ2-7; TRBD1 might be the D (5 bases). This clonotype was obtained from an adult woman who had mild COVID-19 (a few samples of this study predate the infection). Cell type and time point are not known. The sequenced sample was PBMCs or a T cell subset sorted from them (not recorded which). The CDR3: CASSYSTSTVSSYEQYF. Here the CDR3 DNA reads TGTGCCAGCAGTTACTCGACTTCGACAGTGAGCTCCTACGAGCAGTACTTC.